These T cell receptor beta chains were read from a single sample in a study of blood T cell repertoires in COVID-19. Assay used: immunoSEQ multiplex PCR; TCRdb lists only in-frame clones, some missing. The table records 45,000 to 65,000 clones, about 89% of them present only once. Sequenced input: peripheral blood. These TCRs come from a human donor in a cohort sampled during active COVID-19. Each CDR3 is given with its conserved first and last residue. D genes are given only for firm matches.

CDR3aa: CAKLRPGGTDTQYF; v_gene: TRBV21-1; j_gene: TRBJ2-3; len: 14; d_gene: .
CDR3aa: CASSLDSHNSPLHF; v_gene: TRBV5-1; j_gene: TRBJ1-6; len: 14; d_gene: .
CDR3aa: CASSPRGAGGDEQFF; v_gene: TRBV5-1; j_gene: TRBJ2-1; len: 15; d_gene: TRBD2
CDR3aa: CASSLAGTSAQSSYNEQFF; v_gene: TRBV11-3; j_gene: TRBJ2-1; len: 19; d_gene: TRBD2
CDR3aa: CASSGSLRIGSYNEQFF; v_gene: TRBV10-1; j_gene: TRBJ2-1; len: 17; d_gene: .
CDR3aa: CASSRGGETQYF; v_gene: TRBV7-2; j_gene: TRBJ2-5; len: 12; d_gene: .
CDR3aa: CASSLASGGTDTQYF; v_gene: TRBV5-1; j_gene: TRBJ2-3; len: 15; d_gene: TRBD2
CDR3aa: CASREGPAVSGYTF; v_gene: TRBV19; j_gene: TRBJ1-2; len: 14; d_gene: .
CDR3aa: CADSLTSGSRTDTQYF; v_gene: TRBV19; j_gene: TRBJ2-3; len: 16; d_gene: TRBD2
CDR3aa: CASSLASGTDTQYF; v_gene: TRBV28; j_gene: TRBJ2-3; len: 14; d_gene: .
CDR3aa: CASSLNRVETQYF; v_gene: TRBV7-2; j_gene: TRBJ2-5; len: 13; d_gene: .
CDR3aa: CASSYNTGGGGYGYTF; v_gene: TRBV19; j_gene: TRBJ1-2; len: 16; d_gene: TRBD1
CDR3aa: CASSQSDREKLFF; v_gene: TRBV4-2; j_gene: TRBJ1-4; len: 13; d_gene: .
CDR3aa: CASSQLAGAYEQYF; v_gene: TRBV3-1/TRBV3-2; j_gene: TRBJ2-7; len: 14; d_gene: TRBD2
CDR3aa: CASRRVPGVQETQYF; v_gene: TRBV19; j_gene: TRBJ2-5; len: 15; d_gene: .
CDR3aa: CASSLHLVNEQFF; v_gene: TRBV7-2; j_gene: TRBJ2-1; len: 13; d_gene: .
CDR3aa: CASSKYRGTGQETQYF; v_gene: TRBV9; j_gene: TRBJ2-5; len: 16; d_gene: TRBD1
CDR3aa: CASSPTRGLATQETQYF; v_gene: TRBV7-3; j_gene: TRBJ2-5; len: 17; d_gene: TRBD2
CDR3aa: CASSGRQGADGYTF; v_gene: TRBV9; j_gene: TRBJ1-2; len: 14; d_gene: TRBD1
CDR3aa: CAGVTGGDYGYTF; v_gene: TRBV30; j_gene: TRBJ1-2; len: 13; d_gene: TRBD1
CDR3aa: CASSAAGELFF; v_gene: TRBV19; j_gene: TRBJ2-2; len: 11; d_gene: .
CDR3aa: CASSVEQVPPNTEAFF; v_gene: TRBV9; j_gene: TRBJ1-1; len: 16; d_gene: .
CDR3aa: CASTPFLGAMTEAFF; v_gene: TRBV5-1; j_gene: TRBJ1-1; len: 15; d_gene: .
CDR3aa: CASGAVSSYNEQFF; v_gene: TRBV19; j_gene: TRBJ2-1; len: 14; d_gene: .
CDR3aa: CASSFGGASNQPQHF; v_gene: TRBV7-9; j_gene: TRBJ1-5; len: 15; d_gene: .
CDR3aa: CASSLVGPFGGAFF; v_gene: TRBV3-1/TRBV3-2; j_gene: TRBJ1-1; len: 14; d_gene: .
CDR3aa: CASSGRGRTDTQYF; v_gene: TRBV3-1/TRBV3-2; j_gene: TRBJ2-3; len: 14; d_gene: TRBD1
CDR3aa: CASSQDTGYFAEAFF; v_gene: TRBV3-1/TRBV3-2; j_gene: TRBJ1-1; len: 15; d_gene: .
CDR3aa: CASSAGTGTTEAFF; v_gene: TRBV18; j_gene: TRBJ1-1; len: 14; d_gene: TRBD1
CDR3aa: CASSQNWGEGGEQFF; v_gene: TRBV4-3; j_gene: TRBJ2-1; len: 15; d_gene: TRBD2
CDR3aa: CAKFYRRAISYEQYF; v_gene: TRBV23-1; j_gene: TRBJ2-7; len: 15; d_gene: .
CDR3aa: CASSFGRGETQYF; v_gene: TRBV7-2; j_gene: TRBJ2-5; len: 13; d_gene: .
CDR3aa: CASSLSGGDQPQHF; v_gene: TRBV5-1; j_gene: TRBJ1-5; len: 14; d_gene: .
CDR3aa: CASSPRQGPGELFF; v_gene: TRBV7-3; j_gene: TRBJ2-2; len: 14; d_gene: .
CDR3aa: CASRARSAQTQYF; v_gene: TRBV19; j_gene: TRBJ2-5; len: 13; d_gene: .
CDR3aa: CATSDAGGEDEKLFF; v_gene: TRBV24-1; j_gene: TRBJ1-4; len: 15; d_gene: .
CDR3aa: CASSLGRDRGVSGNTIYF; v_gene: TRBV28; j_gene: TRBJ1-3; len: 18; d_gene: TRBD1
CDR3aa: CASSPPGQSNTEAFF; v_gene: TRBV18; j_gene: TRBJ1-1; len: 15; d_gene: .
CDR3aa: CASSYSTFERGRYNEQFF; v_gene: TRBV6-7; j_gene: TRBJ2-1; len: 18; d_gene: TRBD2
CDR3aa: CASSYTPLENEQFF; v_gene: TRBV6-2/TRBV6-3; j_gene: TRBJ2-1; len: 14; d_gene: .
CDR3aa: CASSPGLAGSRQFF; v_gene: TRBV11-3; j_gene: TRBJ2-1; len: 14; d_gene: TRBD2
CDR3aa: CASSPRGQGESPLHF; v_gene: TRBV11-2; j_gene: TRBJ1-6; len: 15; d_gene: TRBD1
CDR3aa: CASSQEQDTGELFF; v_gene: TRBV4-3; j_gene: TRBJ2-2; len: 14; d_gene: .
CDR3aa: CASSYQRADTQYF; v_gene: TRBV6-2/TRBV6-3; j_gene: TRBJ2-3; len: 13; d_gene: .
CDR3aa: CASRLTGSTEAFF; v_gene: TRBV7-2; j_gene: TRBJ1-1; len: 13; d_gene: TRBD1
CDR3aa: CASSMPSGQATEAFF; v_gene: TRBV19; j_gene: TRBJ1-1; len: 15; d_gene: .
CDR3aa: CASTPSGTKNQPQHF; v_gene: TRBV28; j_gene: TRBJ1-5; len: 15; d_gene: .
CDR3aa: CASSMGTSGRASTGELFF; v_gene: TRBV5-1; j_gene: TRBJ2-2; len: 18; d_gene: TRBD2
CDR3aa: CASRGQGAVGTQYF; v_gene: TRBV19; j_gene: TRBJ2-5; len: 14; d_gene: TRBD1
CDR3aa: CAAERGGGNEQFF; v_gene: TRBV10-2; j_gene: TRBJ2-1; len: 13; d_gene: .
CDR3aa: CASSLSRGAGNTIYF; v_gene: TRBV11-2; j_gene: TRBJ1-3; len: 15; d_gene: .